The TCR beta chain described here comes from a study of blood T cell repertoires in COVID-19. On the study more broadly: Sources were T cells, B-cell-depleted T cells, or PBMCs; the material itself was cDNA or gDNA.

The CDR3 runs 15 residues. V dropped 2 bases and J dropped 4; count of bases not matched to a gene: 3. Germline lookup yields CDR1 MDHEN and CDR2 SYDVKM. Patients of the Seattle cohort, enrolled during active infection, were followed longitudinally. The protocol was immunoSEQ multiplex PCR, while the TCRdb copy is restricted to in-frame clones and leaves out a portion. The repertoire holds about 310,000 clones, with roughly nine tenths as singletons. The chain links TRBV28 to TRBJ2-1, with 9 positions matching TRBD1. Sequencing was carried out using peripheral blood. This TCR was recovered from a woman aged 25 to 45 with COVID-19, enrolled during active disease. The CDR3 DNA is TGTGCCAGCAGTTTACCCGGGACAGGGTACAATGAGCAGTTCTTC. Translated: CASSLPGTGYNEQFF. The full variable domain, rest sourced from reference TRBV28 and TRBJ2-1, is DVKVTQSSRYLVKRTGEKVFLECVQDMDHENMFWYRQDPGLGLRLIYFSYDVKMKEKGDIPEGYSVSREKKERFSLILESASTNQTSMYLCASSLPGTGYNEQFFGPGTRLTVL.